This T cell receptor (beta chain) emerged from a study of T cell responses to AZD1222 COVID-19 vaccine. General study points: Spike-specific TCR repertoires showed rising breadth and depth after two AZD1222 doses. Recipients of AZD1222 seropositive at baseline numbered only 6 or 7.

TCRdb's table, derived via immunoSEQ multiplex PCR, lists solely in-frame clones and lacks some. The sample consists of around 81,000 clones, around 90% of them appearing once. A word on this clone: Its target is not known.

Germline assignment: CDR1 MGHRA and CDR2 YSYEKL. With V trimmed by 1 base and J by 4 bases, 9 bases remained unmatched. The CDR3 sequence is 16 residues long. This sample comprised peripheral blood, obtained 28 days after the second AZD1222 dose. The TCR originated in an adult who received the AZD1222 COVID-19 vaccine. The V gene is TRBV4-1, the J gene TRBJ2-7, with TRBD2 matching 8 bases. CDR3: CASSQGLEVAGYEQYF. The CDR3 DNA is TGCGCCAGCAGCCAAGGTTTGGAAGTAGCGGGGTACGAGCAGTACTTC.